The text below deals with one T cell receptor (beta chain). The data are from a study of blood T cell repertoires in COVID-19. Germline CDR1 reads SGHTA; CDR2 reads FQGTGA. The CDR3 totals 15 residues. J gave up 7 bases and V 5 bases, and 6 bases lay outside the gene matches. The method was immunoSEQ multiplex PCR; TCRdb's version includes in-frame clones alone and lacks a portion of them. Here the sample spans 50,000 to 70,000 clones, 75% to 95% being singletons. The sequencing input was peripheral blood. The chain carries TRBV7-3 and TRBJ2-2, with TRBD1 identical over 11 bases. This receptor was identified in a human donor with active COVID-19. The donor label of this sample is uncertain. CDR3 DNA: TGTGCCAGCAGCAACACCGGGACAGGGGGCGGGGAGCTGTTTTTT. This gives the protein CASSNTGTGGGELFF.